This T cell receptor (beta chain) was documented in a study of response to subunit inactivated influenza vaccine. A single record per CDR3 protein comes from TCRdb applying MiXCR to the RT-PCR reads. Among around 190,000 distinct CDR3 sequences listed, around 9.2% were seen once. V was clipped by 3 bases and J by 2 bases, with 4 bases between them. The CDR3 spans 13 residues. Per the germline V gene, CDR1 is MNHEY and CDR2 is SMNVEV (reference sequence). With respect to this clonotype: Its cognate antigen is unknown.

Study outcomes and limitations: Each seasonal influenza vaccination recruits few new T cells, the authors suggested.

This sequence was found in a man aged 50 to 59 who received an inactivated influenza vaccine. The chain employs TRBV27 and TRBJ2-2, with no clear D. Here the sequenced sample was non-naive T cells sorted from PBMCs, taken on the day of vaccination. CDR3 loop: CASSFHNTGELFF. The CDR3 region has the DNA TGTGCCAGCAGTTTCCATAACACCGGGGAGCTGTTTTTT.